A selection of T cell receptor beta chains follows, all from one sample in a study of blood T cell repertoires in COVID-19. The assay was immunoSEQ multiplex PCR, and TCRdb's table has in-frame clones only and misses some. This table holds 190,000 or so clones, approximately 90% found once. Sequencing used PBMCs or T cells enriched from blood (not recorded which). The origin of the receptors is a woman between 25 and 40 years old who had recovered from COVID-19. CDR3s include the opening cysteine and the closing phenylalanine or tryptophan. A D gene is named only where the DNA matches it firmly. Clone size, where shown, is once, few, many, or a class for clones that have expanded.

v_call: TRBV7-2; j_call: TRBJ2-2; d_call: TRBD1; clone_size: few; cdr3_aa: CASSLEGQGVRGELFF; cdr3_nt: TGTGCCAGCAGCTTAGAGGGACAGGGGGTCCGCGGGGAGCTGTTTTTT
v_call: TRBV18; j_call: TRBJ1-2; d_call: NA; clone_size: NA; cdr3_aa: CASSPDINGYTF; cdr3_nt: TGTGCCAGCTCTCCTGACATAAATGGCTACACCTTC
v_call: TRBV2; j_call: TRBJ2-7; d_call: NA; clone_size: once; cdr3_aa: CAASRDNSYEQYF; cdr3_nt: TGTGCCGCAAGTCGGGACAACTCCTACGAGCAGTACTTC
v_call: TRBV30; j_call: TRBJ1-2; d_call: NA; clone_size: NA; cdr3_aa: CASGRDGYTF; cdr3_nt: TGTGCCAGCGGACGGGATGGCTACACCTTC
v_call: TRBV7-9; j_call: TRBJ1-2; d_call: NA; clone_size: NA; cdr3_aa: CASSLFDSPYGYTF; cdr3_nt: TGTGCCAGCAGCTTGTTCGACAGTCCCTATGGCTACACCTTC
v_call: TRBV24-1; j_call: TRBJ1-5; d_call: TRBD1; clone_size: NA; cdr3_aa: CATSRGTGINQPQHF; cdr3_nt: TGTGCCACCAGTCGGGGGACAGGGATCAATCAGCCCCAGCATTTT
v_call: TRBV7-3; j_call: TRBJ1-2; d_call: TRBD1; clone_size: NA; cdr3_aa: CASSSSPGGAGYTF; cdr3_nt: TGTGCCAGCAGCTCCTCACCAGGGGGCGCAGGCTACACCTTC
v_call: TRBV6-1; j_call: TRBJ2-2; d_call: NA; clone_size: NA; cdr3_aa: CASSELGRLLDTGELFF; cdr3_nt: TGTGCCAGCAGTGAATTGGGCCGGCTTTTGGACACCGGGGAGCTGTTTTTT
v_call: TRBV24-1; j_call: TRBJ1-1; d_call: NA; clone_size: NA; cdr3_aa: CATSERGMNTEAFF; cdr3_nt: TGTGCCACCAGTGAGCGGGGCATGAACACTGAAGCTTTCTTT
v_call: TRBV3-1/TRBV3-2; j_call: TRBJ1-6; d_call: NA; clone_size: NA; cdr3_aa: CASSQEENLPLHF; cdr3_nt: TGTGCCAGCAGCCAAGAGGAGAATTTACCCCTCCACTTT
v_call: TRBV5-1; j_call: TRBJ1-1; d_call: NA; clone_size: NA; cdr3_aa: CASSLELGDTEAFF; cdr3_nt: TGCGCCAGCAGCTTGGAGTTGGGAGACACTGAAGCTTTCTTT
v_call: TRBV24-1; j_call: TRBJ2-5; d_call: TRBD1; clone_size: NA; cdr3_aa: CATSDFLQGSETQYF; cdr3_nt: TGTGCCACCAGTGATTTTTTACAGGGGAGCGAGACCCAGTACTTC
v_call: TRBV20-1; j_call: TRBJ2-1; d_call: TRBD2; clone_size: few; cdr3_aa: CSASWAGGSSSYNEQFF; cdr3_nt: TGCAGTGCTAGTTGGGCGGGGGGTTCTAGCTCCTACAATGAGCAGTTCTTC
v_call: TRBV5-1; j_call: TRBJ2-1; d_call: TRBD1; clone_size: NA; cdr3_aa: CASSLGTGDYNEQFF; cdr3_nt: TGCGCCAGCAGCTTGGGGACAGGGGATTACAATGAGCAGTTCTTC
v_call: TRBV5-5; j_call: TRBJ2-7; d_call: TRBD1; clone_size: NA; cdr3_aa: CASSYGTAQYEQYF; cdr3_nt: TGTGCCAGCAGCTATGGGACAGCACAATACGAGCAGTACTTC
v_call: TRBV9; j_call: TRBJ2-2; d_call: NA; clone_size: NA; cdr3_aa: CASSVGPGTNTGELFF; cdr3_nt: TGTGCCAGCAGCGTAGGTCCGGGTACGAACACCGGGGAGCTGTTTTTT
v_call: TRBV2; j_call: TRBJ2-3; d_call: TRBD1; clone_size: NA; cdr3_aa: CASSEGQGALRDTQYF; cdr3_nt: TGTGCCAGCAGTGAGGGACAGGGGGCCTTGCGTGATACGCAGTATTTT
v_call: TRBV5-6; j_call: TRBJ2-5; d_call: NA; clone_size: NA; cdr3_aa: CASSLMGLQETQYF; cdr3_nt: TGTGCCAGCAGCTTGATGGGGCTGCAAGAGACCCAGTACTTC
v_call: TRBV4-1; j_call: TRBJ1-1; d_call: TRBD1; clone_size: NA; cdr3_aa: CASSRDRGKSEAFF; cdr3_nt: TGCGCCAGCAGCAGGGACAGGGGGAAGTCTGAAGCTTTCTTT
v_call: TRBV6-2/TRBV6-3; j_call: TRBJ2-5; d_call: NA; clone_size: NA; cdr3_aa: CASSYYGETQYF; cdr3_nt: TGTGCCAGCAGTTACTACGGAGAGACCCAGTACTTC
v_call: TRBV24-1; j_call: TRBJ1-1; d_call: TRBD1; clone_size: NA; cdr3_aa: CATRPGTGVSTEAFF; cdr3_nt: TGTGCCACCAGACCCGGGACAGGGGTAAGCACTGAAGCTTTCTTT
v_call: TRBV24-1; j_call: TRBJ2-7; d_call: TRBD1; clone_size: NA; cdr3_aa: CATSDGDRGREQYF; cdr3_nt: TGTGCCACCAGTGATGGGGACAGGGGGCGAGAGCAGTACTTC
v_call: TRBV27; j_call: TRBJ1-2; d_call: NA; clone_size: few; cdr3_aa: CASRDGPGGYTF; cdr3_nt: TGTGCCAGCCGTGATGGTCCGGGGGGCTACACCTTC
v_call: TRBV5-6; j_call: TRBJ1-2; d_call: NA; clone_size: NA; cdr3_aa: CASSLPGEGDYGYTF; cdr3_nt: TGTGCCAGCAGCCTGCCGGGGGAGGGGGACTATGGCTACACCTTC
v_call: TRBV21-1; j_call: TRBJ1-3; d_call: NA; clone_size: NA; cdr3_aa: CASSKDRGLGNTIYF; cdr3_nt: TGTGCCAGCAGCAAAGACAGGGGGCTGGGAAACACCATATATTTT
v_call: TRBV5-5; j_call: TRBJ2-7; d_call: NA; clone_size: NA; cdr3_aa: CASSLRFRGGLSYEQYF; cdr3_nt: TGTGCCAGCAGCCTGCGGTTCCGAGGGGGATTATCCTACGAGCAGTACTTC
v_call: TRBV15; j_call: TRBJ2-5; d_call: TRBD2; clone_size: NA; cdr3_aa: CATSRSGVSETQYF; cdr3_nt: TGTGCCACCAGTCGTAGCGGGGTGTCAGAGACCCAGTACTTC
v_call: TRBV29-1; j_call: TRBJ2-1; d_call: NA; clone_size: NA; cdr3_aa: CSVAGAPSYNEQFF; cdr3_nt: TGCAGCGTTGCTGGGGCGCCGTCCTACAATGAGCAGTTCTTC
v_call: TRBV6-5; j_call: TRBJ1-1; d_call: NA; clone_size: NA; cdr3_aa: CASHDLNTEAFF; cdr3_nt: TGTGCATCCCACGACTTGAACACTGAAGCTTTCTTT
v_call: TRBV4-1; j_call: TRBJ2-3; d_call: NA; clone_size: NA; cdr3_aa: CASSQDLTASDTQYF; cdr3_nt: TGCGCCAGCAGCCAAGATCTGACAGCCTCAGATACGCAGTATTTT
v_call: TRBV24-1; j_call: TRBJ1-2; d_call: TRBD1; clone_size: NA; cdr3_aa: CATSDLYPRDRGYTF; cdr3_nt: TGTGCCACCAGTGATTTGTACCCCCGGGACAGGGGCTACACCTTC
v_call: TRBV4-2; j_call: TRBJ2-2; d_call: TRBD2; clone_size: NA; cdr3_aa: CASSQGTSDTGELFF; cdr3_nt: TGTGCCAGCAGCCAAGGGACTAGCGACACCGGGGAGCTGTTTTTT
v_call: TRBV18; j_call: TRBJ2-5; d_call: TRBD1; clone_size: NA; cdr3_aa: CASSPGQRETQYF; cdr3_nt: TGTGCCAGCTCACCGGGACAGAGAGAGACCCAGTACTTC